Listed below are T cell receptor beta chains from one sample, sequenced in a study of T cell responses to AZD1222 COVID-19 vaccine. The method was immunoSEQ multiplex PCR; TCRdb's version includes in-frame clones alone and lacks a portion of them. The table shows 150,000 to 200,000 clones, with over 85% occurring only once. Sample: peripheral blood, taken on day 0 of AZD1222 vaccination. Every receptor here comes from an adult in good health. Both conserved end residues are part of each CDR3. D genes are given only for firm matches. Size values are once, few and many counts, or a class for expanded clones, and some rows have none.

v_call: TRBV6-5
d_call: TRBD1
clone_size: -
j_call: TRBJ1-6
cdr3_nt: TGTGCCAGCAGAACAACAGGGGGGTATAATTCACCCCTCCACTTT
cdr3_aa: CASRTTGGYNSPLHF

v_call: TRBV10-3
d_call: -
clone_size: -
j_call: TRBJ2-3
cdr3_nt: TGTGCCATCAGTGAAGGAAGCGGAGGAACTTACACAGATACGCAGTATTTT
cdr3_aa: CAISEGSGGTYTDTQYF

v_call: TRBV7-9
d_call: -
clone_size: -
j_call: TRBJ2-7
cdr3_nt: TGTGCCAGCAGCTTAAGGGGGATCGACGAGCAGTACTTC
cdr3_aa: CASSLRGIDEQYF

v_call: TRBV6-5
d_call: -
clone_size: -
j_call: TRBJ1-3
cdr3_nt: TGTGCCAGCAGGCCGGGACTGCTCTCTGGAAACACCATATATTTT
cdr3_aa: CASRPGLLSGNTIYF

v_call: TRBV3-1/TRBV3-2
d_call: -
clone_size: -
j_call: TRBJ1-6
cdr3_nt: TGTGCCAGCAGCCAAAGAAGGGTTGGCCTTAATTCACCCCTCCACTTT
cdr3_aa: CASSQRRVGLNSPLHF

v_call: TRBV6-2/TRBV6-3
d_call: -
clone_size: once
j_call: TRBJ1-2
cdr3_nt: TGTGCCAGCAGTCAATTAGGGGATGGCTACACCTTC
cdr3_aa: CASSQLGDGYTF

v_call: TRBV19
d_call: TRBD1
clone_size: -
j_call: TRBJ1-4
cdr3_nt: TGTGCCAGTAGCCGCCCAGGGGGGGCGGAGGAAAAACTGTTTTTT
cdr3_aa: CASSRPGGAEEKLFF

v_call: TRBV9
d_call: TRBD1
clone_size: once
j_call: TRBJ2-2
cdr3_nt: TGTGCCAGCAGCACCTGGGACAGGGACACCGGGGAGCTGTTTTTT
cdr3_aa: CASSTWDRDTGELFF

v_call: TRBV3-1/TRBV3-2
d_call: -
clone_size: -
j_call: TRBJ2-1
cdr3_nt: TGTGCCAGCAGCCAATTTTCCAATGAGCAGTTCTTC
cdr3_aa: CASSQFSNEQFF

v_call: TRBV7-9
d_call: -
clone_size: -
j_call: TRBJ1-1
cdr3_nt: TGTGCCAGCAACCTTGTGTATACTGAAGCTTTCTTT
cdr3_aa: CASNLVYTEAFF

v_call: TRBV10-3
d_call: TRBD2
clone_size: -
j_call: TRBJ2-1
cdr3_nt: TGTGCCATCAGTGGGCTCGGGACTAGCGACTCCTACAATGAGCAGTTCTTC
cdr3_aa: CAISGLGTSDSYNEQFF

v_call: TRBV12-3/TRBV12-4
d_call: -
clone_size: -
j_call: TRBJ1-2
cdr3_nt: TGTGCCAGCAGTTTAGTAGGGAGGAATGGCTACACCTTC
cdr3_aa: CASSLVGRNGYTF

v_call: TRBV5-5
d_call: -
clone_size: -
j_call: TRBJ1-5
cdr3_nt: TGTGCCAGCAGCCCGACCGGGACCGGTAGCAATCAGCCCCAGCATTTT
cdr3_aa: CASSPTGTGSNQPQHF

v_call: TRBV6-5
d_call: -
clone_size: -
j_call: TRBJ2-2
cdr3_nt: TGTGCCAGCAGTTATAATGACAGGAGCACCGGGGAGCTGTTTTTT
cdr3_aa: CASSYNDRSTGELFF

v_call: TRBV6-5
d_call: -
clone_size: -
j_call: TRBJ1-1
cdr3_nt: TGTGCCAGCAGTTACGGGCAGGCCACTGAAGCTTTCTTT
cdr3_aa: CASSYGQATEAFF

v_call: TRBV21-1
d_call: -
clone_size: -
j_call: TRBJ1-6
cdr3_nt: TGTGCCAGCAGCAATCACGGGGAGGGGTCCAATTCACCCCTCCACTTT
cdr3_aa: CASSNHGEGSNSPLHF

v_call: TRBV7-9
d_call: TRBD1
clone_size: -
j_call: TRBJ2-1
cdr3_nt: TGTGCCAGCAGTTTGGGACAGGGCGTGTTGAATGAGCAGTTCTTC
cdr3_aa: CASSLGQGVLNEQFF

v_call: TRBV6-2/TRBV6-3
d_call: -
clone_size: -
j_call: TRBJ2-7
cdr3_nt: TGTGCCAGCAGTTGGAAGGGTTTGGCCACCTACGAGCAGTACTTT
cdr3_aa: CASSWKGLATYEQYF

v_call: TRBV7-9
d_call: -
clone_size: -
j_call: TRBJ2-3
cdr3_nt: TGTGCCAGCACCCCTACACCGGGAGATACGCAGTATTTT
cdr3_aa: CASTPTPGDTQYF

v_call: TRBV12-5
d_call: -
clone_size: -
j_call: TRBJ1-1
cdr3_nt: TGTGCTAGTGGTTTGCCGGGAGAGGACCTCAACACTGAAGCTTTCTTT
cdr3_aa: CASGLPGEDLNTEAFF

v_call: TRBV6-5
d_call: -
clone_size: -
j_call: TRBJ2-7
cdr3_nt: TGTGCCAGCAGTTACAACAGGGAGAGCTCCTACGAGCAGTACTTC
cdr3_aa: CASSYNRESSYEQYF

v_call: TRBV5-1
d_call: -
clone_size: -
j_call: TRBJ1-1
cdr3_nt: TGCGCCAGCAGCTTGGACAGGAGGACTGAAGCTTTCTTT
cdr3_aa: CASSLDRRTEAFF

v_call: TRBV9
d_call: TRBD1
clone_size: -
j_call: TRBJ1-2
cdr3_nt: TGTGCCAGCAGCGTAGAAGACAGGGGAAGGGGCTACACCTTC
cdr3_aa: CASSVEDRGRGYTF

v_call: TRBV7-9
d_call: -
clone_size: -
j_call: TRBJ1-4
cdr3_nt: TGTGCCAGCGGGGACTTCGCGGCTAATGAAAAACTGTTTTTT
cdr3_aa: CASGDFAANEKLFF

v_call: TRBV7-9
d_call: -
clone_size: -
j_call: TRBJ1-2
cdr3_nt: TGTGCCAGCAGCCAGCGGGGTGCTTCTACTAACTATGGCTACACCTTC
cdr3_aa: CASSQRGASTNYGYTF

v_call: TRBV5-1
d_call: TRBD2
clone_size: -
j_call: TRBJ2-1
cdr3_nt: TGCGCCAGCAGCTCCTTAGCGGGGGGCATTAATGAGCAGTTCTTC
cdr3_aa: CASSSLAGGINEQFF

v_call: TRBV21-1
d_call: -
clone_size: -
j_call: TRBJ2-3
cdr3_nt: TGTGCCAGCGGAATTATACTAGCGAGGCGGGAGGGCCCAGATACGCAGTATTTT
cdr3_aa: CASGIILARREGPDTQYF

v_call: TRBV5-1
d_call: -
clone_size: -
j_call: TRBJ2-1
cdr3_nt: TGCGCCAGCAGTCGGTTGGGCAGGGACAATGAGCAGTTCTTC
cdr3_aa: CASSRLGRDNEQFF

v_call: TRBV18
d_call: -
clone_size: -
j_call: TRBJ2-2
cdr3_nt: TGTGCCAGCTCACCATTCCGGGGTTCGGGCACCGGGGAGCTGTTTTTT
cdr3_aa: CASSPFRGSGTGELFF

v_call: TRBV5-1
d_call: TRBD1
clone_size: -
j_call: TRBJ2-1
cdr3_nt: TGCGCCAGCAGTTTAACTACCGGACAGGGGGGCGGGAATGAGCAGTTCTTC
cdr3_aa: CASSLTTGQGGGNEQFF

v_call: TRBV18
d_call: TRBD2
clone_size: -
j_call: TRBJ2-7
cdr3_nt: TGTGCCAGCTCACCAAGGGGACTAGCGGGAGGCGAGCAGTACTTC
cdr3_aa: CASSPRGLAGGEQYF

v_call: TRBV16
d_call: -
clone_size: -
j_call: TRBJ2-2
cdr3_nt: TGTGCCAGCAGCCAATCGCGAGGGACCGGGGAGCTGTTTTTT
cdr3_aa: CASSQSRGTGELFF

v_call: TRBV24-1
d_call: -
clone_size: -
j_call: TRBJ1-5
cdr3_nt: TGTGCCACCAGTGCCTCCCATATTAATCAGCCCCAGCATTTT
cdr3_aa: CATSASHINQPQHF

v_call: TRBV30
d_call: TRBD1
clone_size: -
j_call: TRBJ1-4
cdr3_nt: TGTGCCTGGAGGGGACAGGGGAGCGAAAAACTGTTTTTT
cdr3_aa: CAWRGQGSEKLFF

v_call: TRBV6-4
d_call: TRBD1
clone_size: -
j_call: TRBJ1-2
cdr3_nt: TGTGCCAGCAGTGACCGGGACAGGGGGAACGCCACCTTC
cdr3_aa: CASSDRDRGNATF

v_call: TRBV5-1
d_call: -
clone_size: -
j_call: TRBJ1-2
cdr3_nt: TGCGCCAGCAGCCCCCTATCCGGGGAGAGGTTGGGGGGCTACACCTTC
cdr3_aa: CASSPLSGERLGGYTF

v_call: TRBV5-1
d_call: TRBD1
clone_size: -
j_call: TRBJ1-6
cdr3_nt: TGCGCCAGCAGCTTGGACAGGGGGCTCTCACCCCTCCACTTT
cdr3_aa: CASSLDRGLSPLHF

v_call: TRBV9
d_call: -
clone_size: -
j_call: TRBJ1-2
cdr3_nt: TGTGCCAGCGGAGACCGGGACCTCAGGTTAGGGGGCTACACCTTC
cdr3_aa: CASGDRDLRLGGYTF

v_call: TRBV25-1
d_call: -
clone_size: -
j_call: TRBJ2-7
cdr3_nt: TGTGCCAGCAGTCCTCGAATATCTACCGGAACGACCTACGAGCAGTACTTC
cdr3_aa: CASSPRISTGTTYEQYF

v_call: TRBV3-1/TRBV3-2
d_call: -
clone_size: -
j_call: TRBJ2-1
cdr3_nt: TGTGCCAGCAGCCAGGTCGGGGGTCGCTCCTACAATGAGCAGTTCTTC
cdr3_aa: CASSQVGGRSYNEQFF

v_call: TRBV5-1
d_call: -
clone_size: -
j_call: TRBJ1-2
cdr3_nt: TGCGCCAGCAGCGGCCCGGGCCTTCTTCCCATCTATGGCTACACCTTC
cdr3_aa: CASSGPGLLPIYGYTF

v_call: TRBV30
d_call: TRBD2
clone_size: -
j_call: TRBJ2-1
cdr3_nt: TGTGCCTGGAGTTCGGGACTAGCGGGAGACAATGAGCAGTTCTTC
cdr3_aa: CAWSSGLAGDNEQFF

v_call: TRBV29-1
d_call: -
clone_size: -
j_call: TRBJ1-1
cdr3_nt: TGCAGCGTCTCGGGAAGCGTCACTGAAGCTTTCTTT
cdr3_aa: CSVSGSVTEAFF

v_call: TRBV7-9
d_call: TRBD1
clone_size: -
j_call: TRBJ1-1
cdr3_nt: TGTGCCAGCAGCTTACGGGAGGGGGCAGGAGAAGGGAACACTGAAGCTTTCTTT
cdr3_aa: CASSLREGAGEGNTEAFF

v_call: TRBV5-5
d_call: -
clone_size: -
j_call: TRBJ1-5
cdr3_nt: TGTGCCAGCAGCTTGGGACAGGTGAATCAGCCCCAGCATTTT
cdr3_aa: CASSLGQVNQPQHF

v_call: TRBV19
d_call: -
clone_size: -
j_call: TRBJ2-3
cdr3_nt: TGTGCCACCCACCCGAGGGCAGGCACAGATACGCAGTATTTT
cdr3_aa: CATHPRAGTDTQYF